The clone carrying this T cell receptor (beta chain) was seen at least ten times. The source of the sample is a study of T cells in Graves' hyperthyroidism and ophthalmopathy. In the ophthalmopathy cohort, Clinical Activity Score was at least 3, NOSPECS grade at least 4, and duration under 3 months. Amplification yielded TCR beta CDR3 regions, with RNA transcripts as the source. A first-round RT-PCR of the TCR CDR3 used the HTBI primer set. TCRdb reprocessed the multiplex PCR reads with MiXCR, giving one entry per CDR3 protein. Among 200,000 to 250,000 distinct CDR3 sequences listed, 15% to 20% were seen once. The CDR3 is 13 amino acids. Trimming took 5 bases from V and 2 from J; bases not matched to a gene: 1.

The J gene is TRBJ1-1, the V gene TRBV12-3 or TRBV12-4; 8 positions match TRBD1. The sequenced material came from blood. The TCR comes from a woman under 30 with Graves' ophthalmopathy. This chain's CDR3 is CASSTGGNTEAFF. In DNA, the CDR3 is TGTGCCAGCAGTACAGGGGGAAACACTGAAGCTTTCTTT.